These 7 T cell receptor beta chains came from one sample sequenced in a study of T cells after somatic rescue of genetic block. Produced via immunoSEQ multiplex PCR; TCRdb's table is partial and in-frame only. The repertoire holds 110,000 or so clones, under 95% seen once, with more than 1.4% in the top ten. The sample taken for sequencing was peripheral blood mononuclear cells (PBMCs). All receptors come from a woman aged 18 to 35.

The chain uses TRBV4-3 and TRBJ1-1; D is perhaps TRBD1 (6 bases). The V gene lost 2 bases and the J gene lost 3 bases, with 13 bases spanning the gap. The V gene's germline CDR1 is LGHNA and CDR2 YSLEER. The CDR3 extends over 15 amino acids. CDR3 sequence: CASSQQGQSDTEAFF. The CDR3 bases are TGCGCCAGCAGCCAACAGGGACAATCGGACACTGAAGCTTTCTTT.

The chain carries TRBV6-5 and TRBJ2-3, with 7 bases matching TRBD2. This CDR3 has 14 amino acids. Trimming removed 8 bases from V and 4 bases from J; junction bases left unmatched: 9. Germline CDR1 reads MNHEY; CDR2 reads SVGAGI. The CDR3, as DNA: TGTGCCAGCCAAGCGGGGATAACGCCAGATACGCAGTATTTT. Its translation: CASQAGITPDTQYF.

This chain joins TRBV7-9 and TRBJ2-3; 7 bases are a match to TRBD2. The CDR3 runs 15 residues. CDR1 SEHNR and CDR2 FQNEAQ come from the germline V gene (reference sequence). The J segment lost 4 bases and the V segment lost 1 base, leaving 5 bases of the junction unmatched. Here the CDR3 reads CASSLDLTSADTQYF. In DNA, the CDR3 is TGTGCCAGCAGCTTAGATTTAACTAGCGCAGATACGCAGTATTTT.

This clone was detected only a few times. The V gene is TRBV6-6, the J gene TRBJ1-5; the D gene is possibly TRBD1 (5 bases). V gave up 10 bases and J gave up 0 bases, with 16 bases separating them. CDR1 MNHNY and CDR2 SVGAGI come from the germline V gene (reference sequence). The CDR3 has 15 amino acids. The CDR3 protein is CATSSGTFSNQPQHF. The CDR3 DNA is TGTGCCACCTCCTCAGGGACCTTTAGCAATCAGCCCCAGCATTTT.

J is TRBJ2-5 and V is TRBV18, with 10 nucleotides matching TRBD1. The trim removed 6 bases at V and 4 bases at J, leaving 5 bases unmatched. This CDR3 comprises 14 residues. The germline V gene has CDR1 KGHSH and CDR2 LQKENI. Here the CDR3 reads CASSYDRGRETQYF. Here the CDR3 DNA reads TGTGCCAGCTCCTATGACAGGGGGCGAGAGACCCAGTACTTC.

V and J are TRBV6-5 and TRBJ1-1; a possible D gene is TRBD1 (5 bases). V lost 7 bases to trimming and J lost 0 bases, with 9 bases between them. Germline-derived CDR1 and CDR2 are MNHEY and SVGAGI. This CDR3 is 13 amino acids long. The DNA for the CDR3 is TGTGCCAGCACGAGGGACCTGAACACTGAAGCTTTCTTT. This sequence encodes CASTRDLNTEAFF.

This clone was detected ten times or more. The chain links TRBV14 to TRBJ2-2; 12 bases are a match to TRBD1. With V trimmed by 5 bases and J by 5 bases, 6 bases remained unmatched. CDR3 length equals 16 residues. Per germline, CDR1 SGHDN and CDR2 FVKESK. CDR3 bases: TGTGCCAGCAGCTTGGGACAGGGGGCGCAAACCGGGGAGCTGTTTTTT. Its translation is CASSLGQGAQTGELFF.